This T cell receptor beta chain was profiled in a study of control samples from healthy donors and cancer patients. Assay: immunoSEQ multiplex PCR; the TCRdb copy retains only in-frame clones and omits some. There are approximately 70,000 clones in the sample; about 92% occur only once, and over 4.5% lies in the top ten. CDR1 is MNHEY, CDR2 SVGEGT, per germline. Unmatched junction bases numbered 10, after V lost 2 bases and J lost 3 bases. The CDR3 contains 16 residues. The sequencing sample was made of PBMCs. The clonotype originates from a man in his sixties with colorectal cancer. This sequence joins TRBV6-2 or TRBV6-3 and TRBJ2-7; 7 bases are a match to TRBD2. As DNA, the CDR3 is TGTGCCAGCAGTTACCTCAAAGGTGGGAGGGTCTACGAGCAGTACTTC. It yields the protein CASSYLKGGRVYEQYF.